The clone carrying this T cell receptor beta chain was counted ten times or more. The CDR3 spans 13 residues. The V gene end was trimmed by 6 bases and the J gene end by 2 bases; junction bases not matched to a gene: 2. CDR1 and CDR2 (germline): MNHEY, SVGAGI. The data were taken from a study of breast tumors, draining lymph nodes, adjacent tissues. TCRdb used MiXCR to reprocess the multiplex PCR reads, holding one entry per CDR3 protein. The sample contains under 45,000 distinct CDR3 sequences, 36% of which appear only once. This TCR was sampled from a female donor with breast cancer. Some clones in this sample may be carry-over from other donors' samples. V is TRBV6-5 and J is TRBJ2-5; 8 nucleotides line up with TRBD1. Sequenced material: breast tumor tissue. In nucleotides, the CDR3 is TGTGCCAGCAGACAGGGGGTTCAAGAGACCCAGTACTTC. Amino acids: CASRQGVQETQYF.